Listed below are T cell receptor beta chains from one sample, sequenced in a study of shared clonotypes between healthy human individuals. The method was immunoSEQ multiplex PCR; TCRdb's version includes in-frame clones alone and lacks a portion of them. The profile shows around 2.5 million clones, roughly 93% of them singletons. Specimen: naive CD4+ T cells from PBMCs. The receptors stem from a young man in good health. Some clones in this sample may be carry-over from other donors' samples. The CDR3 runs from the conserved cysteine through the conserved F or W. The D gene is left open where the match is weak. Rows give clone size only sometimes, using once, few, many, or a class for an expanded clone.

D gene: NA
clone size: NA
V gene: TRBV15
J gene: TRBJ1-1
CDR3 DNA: TGTGCCACCAGCAGAGAGGGCTCGGTTAACACTGAAGCTTTCTTT
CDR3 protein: CATSREGSVNTEAFF

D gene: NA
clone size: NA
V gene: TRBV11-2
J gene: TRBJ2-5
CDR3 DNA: TGTGCCAGCAGCTCGAGCACCGGGACTGGGTGGTCCCAGTACTTC
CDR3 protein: CASSSSTGTGWSQYF

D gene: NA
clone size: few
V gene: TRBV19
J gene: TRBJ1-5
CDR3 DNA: TGTGCCAGTAGTATAGCGCCAGGGCTCCAGCCCCAGCATTTT
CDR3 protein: CASSIAPGLQPQHF

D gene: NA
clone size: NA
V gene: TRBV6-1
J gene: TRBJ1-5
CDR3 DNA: TGTGCCAGCAGTGTTCAAAGGGTCGATCAGCCCCAGCATTTT
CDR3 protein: CASSVQRVDQPQHF

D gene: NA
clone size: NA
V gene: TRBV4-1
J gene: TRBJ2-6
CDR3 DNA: TGCGCCAGCAGCCCTAGGGCCGGGGACTCTGGGGCCAACGTCCTGACTTTC
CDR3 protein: CASSPRAGDSGANVLTF

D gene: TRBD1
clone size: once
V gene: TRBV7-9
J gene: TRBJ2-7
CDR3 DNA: TGTGCCAGCAGCCTCACGGGACAGGGCTACGAGCAGTACTTC
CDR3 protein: CASSLTGQGYEQYF

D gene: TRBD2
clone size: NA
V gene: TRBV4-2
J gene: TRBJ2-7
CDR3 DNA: TGTGCCAGCAGCCTCAGACTAGCGGGGTCCTACGAGCAGTACTTC
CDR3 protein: CASSLRLAGSYEQYF

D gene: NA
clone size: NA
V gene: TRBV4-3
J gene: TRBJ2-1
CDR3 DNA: TGCGCCAGCAGCCAAGATTCTGGGTCGCATGAGCAGTTCTTC
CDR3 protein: CASSQDSGSHEQFF

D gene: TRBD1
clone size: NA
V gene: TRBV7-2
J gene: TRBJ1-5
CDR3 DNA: TGTGCCAGCAGCTTGGGGGACAGGGTGAATCAGCCCCAGCATTTT
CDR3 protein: CASSLGDRVNQPQHF

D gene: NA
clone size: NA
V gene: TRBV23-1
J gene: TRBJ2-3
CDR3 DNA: TGCGCCAGCAGTCATAGCAGGCGAAGCACAGATACGCAGTATTTT
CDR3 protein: CASSHSRRSTDTQYF

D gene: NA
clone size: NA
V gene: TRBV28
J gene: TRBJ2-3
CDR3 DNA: TGTGCCAGCACCCGACTACCTAACACAGATACGCAGTATTTT
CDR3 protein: CASTRLPNTDTQYF

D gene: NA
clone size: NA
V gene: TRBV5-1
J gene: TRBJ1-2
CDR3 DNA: TGCGCCAGCAGCTTGGGAGGGTCCGGAAAGGAGGGCTACACCTTC
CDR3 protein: CASSLGGSGKEGYTF

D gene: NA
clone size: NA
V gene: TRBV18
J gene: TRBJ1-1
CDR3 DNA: TGTGCCAGCTCAGTCAATATCGGCGCTTTCTTT
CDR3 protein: CASSVNIGAFF

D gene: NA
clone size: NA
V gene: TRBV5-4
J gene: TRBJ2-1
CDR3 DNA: TGTGCCAGCAGCTTGGCTGTCTCTTTTTACAATGAGCAGTTCTTC
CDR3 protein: CASSLAVSFYNEQFF

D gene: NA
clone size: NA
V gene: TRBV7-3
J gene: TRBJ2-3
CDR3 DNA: TGTGCCAGCAGCCCAACTAGAACAGATACGCAGTATTTT
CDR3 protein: CASSPTRTDTQYF

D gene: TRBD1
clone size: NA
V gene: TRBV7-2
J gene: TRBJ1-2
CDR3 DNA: TGTGCCAGCAGCTCCGGGACAGTAATTTATGGCTACACCTTC
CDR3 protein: CASSSGTVIYGYTF

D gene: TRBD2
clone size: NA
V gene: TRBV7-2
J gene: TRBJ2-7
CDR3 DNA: TGTGCCAGCAGCTTAGGACTAGCGGGAGGCTCCTACGAGCAGTACTTC
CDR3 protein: CASSLGLAGGSYEQYF

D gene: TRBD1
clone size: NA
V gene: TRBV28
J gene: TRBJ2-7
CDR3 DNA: TGTGCCAGCAGTTTATCCGGGACAGCCCGCTACGAGCAGTACTTC
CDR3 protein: CASSLSGTARYEQYF

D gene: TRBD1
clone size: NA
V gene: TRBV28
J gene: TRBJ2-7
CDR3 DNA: TGTGCCAGCGGAAGGACAGGACCCTACGAGCAGTACTTC
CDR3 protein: CASGRTGPYEQYF

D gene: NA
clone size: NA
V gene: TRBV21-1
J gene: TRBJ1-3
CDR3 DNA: TGTGCCAGCAGCATAAGCGGGGCGGGGACGATTTCAAACACCATATATTTT
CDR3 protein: CASSISGAGTISNTIYF

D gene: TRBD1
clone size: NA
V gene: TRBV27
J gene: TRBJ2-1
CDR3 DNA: TGTGCCAGCAGTTTACCCACGACCGGGGACAGGGTCTACAATGAGCAGTTCTTC
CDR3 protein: CASSLPTTGDRVYNEQFF

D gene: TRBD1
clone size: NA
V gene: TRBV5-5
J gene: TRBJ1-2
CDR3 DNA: TGTGCCAGCAGCCCAGACAGGGACTATGGCTACACCTTC
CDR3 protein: CASSPDRDYGYTF

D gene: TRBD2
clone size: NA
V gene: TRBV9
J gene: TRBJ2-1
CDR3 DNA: TGTGCCAGCAGCGTAGGATTAGCGGGAGGGCCTTATGAGCAGTTCTTC
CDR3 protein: CASSVGLAGGPYEQFF

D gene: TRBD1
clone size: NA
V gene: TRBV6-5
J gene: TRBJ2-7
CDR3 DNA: TGTGCCAGCAGTTCGTACAGGGGTGGCTACGAGCAGTACTTC
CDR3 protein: CASSSYRGGYEQYF

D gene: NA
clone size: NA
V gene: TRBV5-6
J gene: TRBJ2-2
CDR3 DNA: TGTGCCAGCAGCTTGTTGTCAGCGCCGAACACCGGGGAGCTGTTTTTT
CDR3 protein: CASSLLSAPNTGELFF

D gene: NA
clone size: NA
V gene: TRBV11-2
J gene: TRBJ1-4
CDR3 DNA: TGTGCCAGCAGCTTAGGGGGGGCGGTATCGCGGGAAAAACTGTTTTTT
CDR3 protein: CASSLGGAVSREKLFF

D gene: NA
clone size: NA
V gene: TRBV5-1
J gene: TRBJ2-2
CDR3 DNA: TGCGCCAGCAGCTTGGATCAGGGGTGGGAGCTGTTTTTT
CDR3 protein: CASSLDQGWELFF

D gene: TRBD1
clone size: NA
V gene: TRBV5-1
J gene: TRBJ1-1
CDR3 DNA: TGCGCCAGCAGCTTGTCGGGACAGGGGGCAATGAGAGCTTTCTTT
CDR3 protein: CASSLSGQGAMRAFF

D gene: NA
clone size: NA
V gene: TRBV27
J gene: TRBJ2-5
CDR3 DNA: TGTGCCAGCAGTTCTGGGCGGTTCAAGACGGAGACCCAGTACTTC
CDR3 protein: CASSSGRFKTETQYF

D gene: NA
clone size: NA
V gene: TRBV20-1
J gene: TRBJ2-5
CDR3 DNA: TGCAGTGCTAGAGGAAGGGGGTCCCAGTACTTC
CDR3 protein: CSARGRGSQYF